What follows are 13 T cell receptor beta chains derived from one specimen sequenced in a study of regulatory T cells in long-lasting Graves disease. For TCR beta, libraries came from iRepertoire HTBI primers and Arm-PCR of CDR3 regions. TCRdb re-analysed the multiplex PCR reads in MiXCR, keeping a single row per CDR3 protein. Among about 220,000 distinct CDR3 sequences listed, 15% to 20% were seen once. Time point noted: newly diagnosed GD, antithyroid drugs for less than 3 months. RNA extracted from PBMCs served as the sequencing template. Another study also made use of these data, one on T cells in Graves' hyperthyroidism and ophthalmopathy.

Sequencing was performed on peripheral blood mononuclear cells (PBMCs), taken at new diagnosis, from a patient treated with antithyroid drugs. These receptors were taken from a woman aged 25 to 39 with Graves disease.

This clonotype was detected many times. The chain's CDR3 is CASSLDGGASETQYF. CDR3 coding DNA: TGTGCCAGCAGCTTGGACGGGGGGGCGTCAGAGACCCAGTACTTC. J is TRBJ2-5 and V is TRBV5-6; 8 bases line up with TRBD2. The CDR3 is made up of 15 amino acids. V gave up 0 bases and J gave up 4 bases; unmatched junction bases: 5. The germline CDR1 and CDR2 sequences are SGHDT and YYEEEE.

This clonotype was recorded many times. The chain joins TRBV4-2 to TRBJ1-6, with 8 bases identical to TRBD1. The germline V gene encodes CDR1 LGHNA and CDR2 YNFKEQ. V shed 2 bases, J shed 6 bases, and the junction held 3 bases outside the gene matches. The CDR3 has 15 amino acids. The CDR3 coding sequence is TGTGCCAGCAGCCAAACGACAGGGGTTAATTCACCCCTCCACTTT. This encodes CASSQTTGVNSPLHF.

The chain employs TRBV6-2 or TRBV6-3 and TRBJ2-1, with D uncertain. Germline CDR1 MNHEY, CDR2 SVGEGT. V lost 5 bases and J 8 bases, leaving 16 bases between the germline ends. The CDR3 totals 14 residues. Here the CDR3 reads CASSNPGLNDEQFF. CDR3 sequence (DNA): TGTGCCAGCAGTAATCCGGGCCTTAACGATGAGCAGTTCTTC.

This clonotype was observed at least ten times. This chain connects TRBV19 to TRBJ1-5; 9 nucleotides match TRBD1. J was trimmed by 2 bases and V by 5 bases; bases with no gene match: 22. The CDR3 has 21 residues. Germline CDR1 is LNHDA and CDR2 is SQIVND (reference sequence). DNA of the CDR3: TGTGCCAGTAGTCCCCATCGAAAACTGACAGGGGGTTTGGTCGGCAATCAGCCCCAGCATTTT. This encodes CASSPHRKLTGGLVGNQPQHF.

Comment on this clonotype: This likely came from a read error, as a far larger clone is one base away. This chain uses TRBV28 with TRBJ2-7; D may be TRBD1 (6 bases). The CDR3 runs 14 residues. In germline, CDR1 is MDHEN, CDR2 SYDVKM. CDR3 DNA: TGTGCCAGCAAGGGGTGGGACAAACCTTACGAGCGGTACTTC. Protein sequence: CASKGWDKPYERYF.

This clonotype was observed many times. The gene calls are TRBV9 and TRBJ1-3; tentatively, D is TRBD1 (6 bases). Germline assignment: CDR1 SGDLS and CDR2 YYNGEE. This CDR3 is 17 amino acids long. V dropped 2 bases and J dropped 4 bases, with 19 bases sitting between them. The CDR3 sequence: CASSVFLTGTLGNTIYF. The CDR3 coding sequence is TGTGCCAGCAGCGTCTTCCTCACCGGGACACTAGGAAACACCATATATTTT.

This clonotype was seen repeatedly, ten times or more. V gene TRBV30 combines with J gene TRBJ2-5, with TRBD2 as a possible D gene (6 bases). This CDR3 has 13 residues. CDR1 is GTSNPN and CDR2 is SVGIG in the germline V gene (reference sequence). Trimming shortened V by 2 bases and J by 3 bases, and 10 bases separated the two germline ends. CDR3 sequence: CAWSLGGKETQYF. In DNA, the CDR3 is TGTGCCTGGAGTTTGGGGGGAAAAGAGACCCAGTACTTC.

This clonotype appeared many times. This rearrangement joins TRBV12-3 or TRBV12-4 to TRBJ1-1; D is unclear. The CDR3 covers 10 residues. The V end lost 3 bases, the J end lost 8 bases, and 4 bases lay between the germline ends. CDR3 sequence: CASSLREAFF. Here the CDR3 DNA reads TGTGCCAGCAGTTTGAGAGAAGCTTTCTTT.

This clonotype was seen at least ten times. The rearrangement joins TRBV29-1 to TRBJ2-4; 8 bases are shared with TRBD1. CDR1 is SQVTM and CDR2 is ANQGSEA in the germline V gene. CDR3 length equals 21 residues. V was pared by 7 bases and J by 1 base, with 27 bases of the junction left unmatched. CDR3 nucleotides: TGCAGCGGGGGGTCCCTCCTCGTCGGACAGGGAGAGTGTACGGCCAAAAACATTCAGTACTTC. Translation: CSGGSLLVGQGECTAKNIQYF.

This clonotype was observed many times. The V gene is TRBV19, the J gene TRBJ1-5; D not certain. The CDR3 spans 15 residues. V was trimmed by 4 bases and J by 1 base, leaving 11 bases between them. Germline V CDR1 and CDR2: LNHDA, SQIVND (reference sequence). The CDR3 nucleotides are TGTGCCAGTAGTAGCCGGACGGACAGCAATCAGCCCCAGCATTTT. This sequence encodes CASSSRTDSNQPQHF.

This clonotype was seen repeatedly, ten times or more. This sequence joins TRBV5-6 and TRBJ1-2; 10 bases are a match to TRBD1. This CDR3 is built from 11 residues. From germline, CDR1 is SGHDT and CDR2 YYEEEE. J lost 11 bases, V lost 3 bases, and 1 base had no gene match. DNA for the CDR3: TGTGCCAGCAGCTGGGACAGGGGTTACACCTTC. Translating gives CASSWDRGYTF.

This clonotype was detected only once. Because it lacks the conserved phenylalanine or tryptophan at the end, this CDR3 is likely a read error. The gene calls are TRBV2 and TRBJ1-2; TRBD1 is a possible D gene (6 bases). Germline-derived CDR1 and CDR2 are SNHLY and FYNNEI. Trimming removed 6 bases from V and 8 bases from J, with 13 bases in between. The CDR3 is 12 residues long. CDR3 residues: CASSQRTVGYTL. The CDR3 DNA reads as TGTGCCAGCAGCCAGAGGACAGTGGGCTACACCCTC.

This clonotype was counted at least ten times. The chain uses TRBV9 and TRBJ1-2; D not resolved. Per germline, CDR1 SGDLS and CDR2 YYNGEE. The CDR3 is 15 residues long. The V end was cut by 3 bases, the J end by 9 bases, with 21 bases between. The CDR3 coding sequence is TGTGCCAGCAGCGCGGACCTAGACCCGTCAAGGAGCTACACCTTC. This translates into CASSADLDPSRSYTF.